By frequency in the sample, the clone carrying this T cell receptor beta chain is large. Its antigen is undetermined. Stated time point: newly diagnosed GD, antithyroid drugs for less than 3 months. Researchers made the TCR library from RNA that was extracted from PBMCs. A blood draw put 8 to 10 milliliters of peripheral blood into EDTA tubes. This sample was included in a study of regulatory T cells in long-lasting Graves disease. iRepertoire HTBI primers and Arm-PCR of CDR3 regions built TCR beta libraries. One entry per CDR3 protein, called by TCRdb with MiXCR from the multiplex PCR reads. The sample has about half a million distinct CDR3 sequences; about 12% are singletons. V was pared by 1 base and J by 6 bases, with 12 bases between. Germline lookup yields CDR1 SGHAT and CDR2 FQNNGV. This CDR3 is built from 14 residues. General study findings and limits: Favoring TRBV28, TRBJ1-2 and TRBJ2-5 was a feature seen in persistent disease. Public clonotype sharing was higher in persistent than newly diagnosed patients.

These data were also filed under a second study, of T cells in Graves' hyperthyroidism and ophthalmopathy. That source notes: Stable disease denoted Graves' hyperthyroidism without ophthalmopathy progression within 18 months.

The specimen comprised peripheral blood mononuclear cells (PBMCs), sampled at new diagnosis, from a patient treated with antithyroid drugs. The rearrangement links TRBV11-2 to TRBJ2-5; D is perhaps TRBD2 (6 bases). This clonotype originated in a woman under 40 with Graves disease. CDR3 protein: CASSLVGGRKTQYF. The DNA of the CDR3 is TGTGCCAGCAGCTTAGTGGGGGGTAGAAAGACCCAGTACTTC.